Sequencing of this T cell receptor (beta chain) was carried out in a study of shared clonotypes between healthy human individuals. The study, taken as a whole, reports: It was observed that roughly 5% of naive CD4 clonotypes were shared across several donors. Clonotype sharing across donors was expected to vary with sequencing depth. Owing to a small donor count, the genetic and exposure-history diversity represented was limited.

V was trimmed by 5 bases and J by 5 bases, leaving 15 bases between them. This CDR3 contains 13 residues. CDR1 and CDR2 (germline): SQVTM, ANQGSEA. Only in-frame clones appear in the TCRdb table, and some are missing; sequencing was by immunoSEQ multiplex PCR. The repertoire holds 2 million to 2.5 million clones, with approximately 93% as singletons. On this clone itself: Its specificity is unknown.

The rearrangement links TRBV29-1 to TRBJ1-1, with no clear D. This TCR came from a man aged 18 to 30 in good health. Some clones in this sample may be carry-over from other donors' samples. Sequences were obtained from naive CD4+ T cells from PBMCs. Subset specified: CD45RA+ positively selected. The CDR3 loop is CSVTKRRVTEAFF. Written as DNA, the CDR3 is TGCAGCGTTACCAAACGGAGGGTTACTGAAGCTTTCTTT.